This T cell receptor (beta chain) was retrieved from a study of Ad26.COV2.S vaccination and SARS-CoV-2 variants. The wider study: The donor participated in the COV1001 trial, in its Ad26.COV2.S arm.

Data came from immunoSEQ multiplex PCR; TCRdb stores just in-frame clones and leaves some out. The sample consists of roughly 300,000 clones, 86% of them appearing once. The treatment is: 15 to 20 received Ad26.COV2.S at low or high dose, single or two shots; roughly 5 received placebo; per-sample allocation not given. The study sampled participants on day 63 after the first vaccine or placebo injection. About this clone itself: What it binds is unknown.

Study-wide results and limits: Those who received the vaccine showed greater spike-specific TCR breadth than those given placebo. Measurement of non-spike TCR breadth gave similar results in vaccine and placebo recipients.

The CDR3 extends over 16 amino acids. The V end lost 3 bases, the J end lost 0 bases, and 13 bases lay between the germline ends. Looked up from germline, CDR1 is KGHDR and CDR2 is SFDVKD. The receptor comes from a person between 18 and 65 years old who received the Ad26.COV2.S COVID-19 vaccine or a placebo. The rearrangement joins TRBV24-1 to TRBJ2-5; possibly TRBD1 or TRBD2 for D (6 bases each). The specimen was peripheral blood, collected in a trial of Ad26.COV2.S vaccine versus placebo. CDR3 sequence (DNA): TGTGCCACCAGTGATGCGAGGGGGGAATACCAAGAGACCCAGTACTTC. Its protein product is CATSDARGEYQETQYF.